These T cell receptor beta chains were read from a single sample in a study of T-cell reconstitution after alpha-beta-depleted transplantation in children. TCRdb fed the PCR reads into MiXCR, producing one record per CDR3 protein. The data show 400,000 to 500,000 distinct CDR3 sequences, with 11% seen just once and 4.5% to 6% held by the top ten. The source was PBMCs from the stem cell graft donor, collected from the stem cell graft. Receptor source: a human donor who donated a stem cell graft to a child with acute myeloid leukemia. The CDR3 runs from the conserved cysteine through the conserved F or W. A D gene is named only where the DNA matches it firmly. Expanded clones get a size class; other rows say once, few or many, or leave the size out.

v_call	clone_size	d_call	j_call	cdr3_aa	cdr3_nt
TRBV5-1	many	TRBD2	TRBJ2-1	CASSHGGLAGVNEQFF	TGCGCCAGCAGCCATGGCGGACTAGCGGGGGTCAATGAGCAGTTCTTC
TRBV9	few	TRBD2	TRBJ2-3	CASSVRRTSGEYTDTQYF	TGTGCCAGCAGCGTACGACGAACTAGCGGGGAATACACAGATACGCAGTATTTT
TRBV14	NA	NA	TRBJ2-2	CASSQAEGHLTGELFF	TGTGCCAGCAGCCAAGCCGAGGGACACCTCACCGGGGAGCTGTTTTTT
TRBV6-5	NA	NA	TRBJ2-2	CASSYDSPNTGELFF	TGTGCCAGCAGTTACGACTCACCCAACACCGGGGAGCTGTTTTTT
TRBV20-1	NA	TRBD1	TRBJ2-7	CSARRQGSSYEQYF	TGCAGTGCTAGAAGACAGGGCAGCTCCTACGAGCAGTACTTC
TRBV15	NA	NA	TRBJ2-3	CATSRVGRTDTQYF	TGTGCCACCAGCAGAGTAGGGCGCACAGATACGCAGTATTTT
TRBV20-1	few	NA	TRBJ2-1	CSAKSWNNEQFF	TGCAGTGCTAAGAGCTGGAACAATGAGCAGTTCTTC
TRBV6-2/TRBV6-3	few	TRBD2	TRBJ2-1	CASSYGRLAEGNF	TGTGCCAGCAGTTACGGCCGGCTAGCGGAGGGGAACTTC
TRBV6-5	few	NA	TRBJ1-5	CASSYDRSQPQHF	TGTGCCAGCAGTTACGACAGGTCCCAGCCCCAGCATTTT
TRBV28	many	TRBD1	TRBJ2-1	CASSKPGQGTEQFF	TGTGCCAGCAGTAAACCGGGACAGGGGACTGAGCAGTTCTTC
TRBV29-1	many	NA	TRBJ2-6	CSVETDSGANVLTF	TGCAGCGTTGAAACAGACTCTGGGGCCAACGTCCTGACTTTC
TRBV19	NA	TRBD1	TRBJ1-3	CASWTGQNSGNTIYF	TGTGCCAGTTGGACAGGGCAGAACTCTGGAAACACCATATATTTT
TRBV29-1	NA	TRBD1	TRBJ2-7	CSVEDRQGALYEQYF	TGCAGCGTTGAAGATAGGCAGGGGGCCCTCTACGAGCAGTACTTC
TRBV7-2	few	TRBD2	TRBJ2-3	CASSFPGTRQYF	TGTGCCAGCAGCTTTCCGGGGACTAGGCAGTATTTT
TRBV12-3/TRBV12-4	NA	NA	TRBJ2-7	CASSLRTEQYF	TGTGCCAGCAGTCTAAGGACGGAGCAGTACTTC
TRBV12-3/TRBV12-4	NA	TRBD1	TRBJ1-2	CASSLALTGGVGGYTF	TGTGCCAGCAGTTTAGCGCTAACAGGGGGAGTCGGCGGCTACACCTTC
TRBV4-3	NA	NA	TRBJ2-3	CASSQDLKQNTDTQYF	TGCGCCAGCAGCCAAGATCTTAAACAGAACACAGATACGCAGTATTTT
TRBV20-1	NA	NA	TRBJ1-4	CSATSGPISGEKLFF	TGCAGTGCTACCTCAGGTCCAATCAGTGGTGAAAAACTGTTTTTT
TRBV20-1	few	TRBD2	TRBJ2-3	CSAPDPTSGFTDTQYF	TGCAGTGCCCCCGACCCGACTAGCGGATTCACAGATACGCAGTATTTT
TRBV6-2/TRBV6-3	few	NA	TRBJ1-5	CASILRAGGQPQHF	TGTGCCAGCATCCTTCGGGCAGGTGGACAGCCCCAGCATTTT
TRBV12-3/TRBV12-4	few	TRBD1	TRBJ2-1	CASSLRTGIGNEQFF	TGTGCCAGCAGTCTAAGGACAGGGATCGGCAATGAGCAGTTCTTC
TRBV18	few	NA	TRBJ2-2	CASSPPEGRDTGELFF	TGTGCCAGCTCACCACCCGAGGGACGAGACACCGGGGAGCTGTTTTTT
TRBV5-1	many	TRBD2	TRBJ2-7	CASSLAAGAYEQYF	TGCGCCAGCAGCTTGGCAGCGGGAGCCTACGAGCAGTACTTC
TRBV7-8	few	TRBD2	TRBJ2-1	CASSSLRGGNEQFF	TGTGCCAGCAGTTCCCTGCGGGGGGGCAATGAGCAGTTCTTC
TRBV7-6	NA	NA	TRBJ1-4	CASSLGPGRREKLFF	TGTGCCAGCAGCTTAGGTCCAGGGCGAAGGGAAAAACTGTTTTTT
TRBV6-5	few	NA	TRBJ1-4	CASSYSSVGGQKLFF	TGTGCCAGCAGTTACTCCTCGGTGGGCGGCCAAAAACTGTTTTTT
TRBV7-8	many	NA	TRBJ2-1	CASSSRGNLFF	TGTGCCAGCAGCTCACGGGGGAATCTGTTCTTC
TRBV11-2	many	NA	TRBJ2-2	CASSPPNPGELFF	TGTGCCAGCAGCCCCCCTAACCCCGGGGAGCTGTTTTTT
TRBV5-1	few	TRBD1	TRBJ2-1	CASSLVDRTYNEQFF	TGCGCCAGCAGCTTGGTGGACAGGACCTACAATGAGCAGTTCTTC
TRBV5-1	few	TRBD1	TRBJ1-6	CASSSDREGNSPLHF	TGCGCCAGCAGTTCGGACAGGGAAGGAAATTCACCCCTCCACTTT
TRBV12-5	NA	TRBD2	TRBJ2-1	CASALASGYNEQFF	TGTGCTAGTGCTTTGGCTAGCGGGTACAATGAGCAGTTCTTC
TRBV12-3/TRBV12-4	many	NA	TRBJ1-4	CASSFEGRTNEKLFF	TGTGCCAGCAGTTTTGAGGGGAGGACTAATGAAAAACTGTTTTTT
TRBV29-1	many	NA	TRBJ1-1	CSVEQKAGPENTEAFF	TGCAGCGTTGAACAGAAGGCAGGACCGGAGAACACTGAAGCTTTCTTT
TRBV12-3/TRBV12-4	NA	TRBD2	TRBJ2-1	CASHTWRGGVNEQFF	TGTGCCAGCCACACGTGGCGGGGGGGCGTCAATGAGCAGTTCTTC
TRBV20-1	NA	TRBD2	TRBJ2-3	CSASEREGVTDTQYF	TGCAGTGCTAGCGAGCGGGAGGGAGTCACAGATACGCAGTATTTT
TRBV5-1	NA	TRBD2	TRBJ2-1	CASSSPGGDEQFF	TGCGCCAGCAGCTCCCCGGGGGGGGATGAGCAGTTCTTC
TRBV20-1	few	NA	TRBJ1-3	CSARVFSSGNTIYF	TGCAGTGCTAGAGTCTTCAGCTCTGGAAACACCATATATTTT